This T cell receptor (beta chain) was captured in a study of glioma-infiltrating T cells after dendritic cell vaccination (TCRdb year 2016). Regarding the complete study: The cohort comprised about 15 glioblastoma patients from Phase I and II dendritic cell vaccination trials, 9 newly diagnosed and 6 with recurrent disease. Between the early 2000s and the early 2010s, the patients were given dendritic cell vaccination pulsed with autologous tumor lysate. The vaccine consisted of monocyte-derived dendritic cells cultured seven to eight days with IL-4 and GM-CSF, then pulsed overnight with autologous tumor lysate. Patients received three intradermal dendritic cell vaccine injections at biweekly intervals in the arm below the axilla. In glioblastoma patients vaccinated with dendritic cells, deep sequencing of TCR beta CDR3 regions served to measure tumor-infiltrating lymphocyte content and to compare repertoires between tumor and blood. Survival after dendritic cell vaccination was correlated with TCR sequencing metrics, such as TIL content and the overlap between tumor and blood repertoires.

Remarks on this clone: Its target antigen remains unknown. The sample holds no much larger clone one base away, and base qualities are not on file.

Using the immunoSEQ assay, TCRB CDR3 regions were amplified from roughly 2.1 micrograms of genomic DNA, or from all available DNA when less than that was on hand. The multiplex PCR employed 60 forward primers targeting TCR V beta segments and 13 reverse primers targeting J beta segments. Synthetic control templates were spiked into each sample at limiting dilution to estimate reads per starting template. Sequencing produced 87 bp reads on the Illumina HiSeq System. In the original analysis: PCR and sequencing errors were removed by merging closely related sequences with a nearest neighbor algorithm. TCR overlap was defined as the percentage of unique tumor TCR beta sequences that were also found in the peripheral blood of the same patient. TCRdb obtained this table from immuneACCESS and retained in-frame rearrangements with V and J assigned. These tables miss some clones; where compared with another copy, unresolved V genes account for less than half of the shortfall, and the remainder is unexplained. V and J calls plus clone size are reproduced from that table; the DNA served to infer D and trimming. This sample has 100,000 or so clones in its table, and nearly 90% of those were observed once. Around 2.6% of the sample is in the top ten clones.

The time point label here, explained by the study, means: after dendritic cell vaccination, including at tumor progression/relapse. Selection of patients required sufficient residual fresh-frozen tumor tissue and over two years of available survival data. Molecular status otherwise varied across the glioblastoma patients, but none of them carried an isocitrate dehydrogenase mutation. PBMC were collected before vaccination, two weeks after the third vaccination, and at tumor progression when it occurred. The Qiagen DNeasy Blood extraction Kit was used to extract genomic DNA. The germline ends are 15 bases apart after V is trimmed by 6 bases and J by 3 bases. Including the terminal cysteine and phenylalanine, the CDR3 comprises 15 residues. The only DNA kept is the CDR3, 45 bases in frame from the first base. Taken from the germline V gene (reference sequence), the CDR1 and CDR2 loops are LNHDA and SQIVND.

Summary of the overall study and its limitations: TCR clonality showed no direct relationship with survival, which suggests that a diverse polyclonal response may be important. After dendritic cell vaccination, a higher estimated pretreatment TIL content predicted longer time to progression and overall survival. The response model built on TCR overlap across three groups was characterized as speculative, with prospective validation still needed. The cohort was small and heterogeneous, only a few patients had full blood and tumor sets, and even fewer had initial-recurrent tumor pairs.

Here the sequenced sample was blood, taken after dendritic cell vaccination. The receptor comes from a human donor with glioblastoma. The receptor chain draws on TRBV19 and TRBJ1-5; no D gene call is confident. The CDR3 here reads CASRDPRVFNQPQHF. The DNA reads as follows: TGTGCCAGTAGAGACCCCCGGGTATTCAATCAGCCCCAGCATTTT. The full variable domain, completed from the reference TRBV19 and TRBJ1-5 proteins outside the CDR3, reads DGGITQSPKYLFRKEGQNVTLSCEQNLNHDAMYWYRQDPGQGLRLIYYSQIVNDFQKGDIAEGYSVSREKKESFPLTVTSAQKNPTAFYLCASRDPRVFNQPQHFGDGTRLSIL.